This T cell receptor beta chain was identified during a study of T cells after yellow fever vaccination. This clonotype was detected a few times. V was cut by 6 bases and J by 1 base, with 10 bases left in between. The CDR3 runs to 14 residues. TCRdb recomputed calls from the 5' RACE reads with MiXCR, one row per CDR3 protein. The sample lists approximately 450,000 distinct CDR3 sequences, around 20% occurring once. The V gene is TRBV12-3 or TRBV12-4, the J gene TRBJ2-1; D ambiguous. The TCR was taken from a man younger than 35 who received the YFV17D yellow fever vaccine. The sequencing used PBMCs, collected before the yellow fever booster vaccination. The CDR3 DNA follows: TGTGCCAGCAGCTCTTCTCGGTCCTACAATGAGCAGTTCTTC. This translates into CASSSSRSYNEQFF.